The T cell receptor beta chain described here comes from a study of blood T cells in healthy people across ages. Looking at the study overall: Template switching retrieved approximately one barcoded beta molecule for each two T cells.

Trimming pared 4 bases from V and 9 bases from J, leaving 16 bases between. This CDR3 is 14 amino acids long. Germline CDR1 reads SGHTA; CDR2 reads FQGTGA. It was with a sample-barcoded 5' primer and a J-beta primer mix that a second PCR of roughly 7 to 12 cycles was run. Carrying 12 random nucleotides, a template-switch adaptor labeled each individual cDNA molecule. TCRdb ran MiXCR on the 5' RACE reads and lists one entry per CDR3 protein. The sample holds some 1,800,000 distinct CDR3 sequences, approximately 40% seen once. On this clonotype: The antigen is not known.

Study-wide results and caveats: Getting older went along with TCR beta diversity per million T cells dropping roughly linearly.

The chain recombines TRBV7-3 with TRBJ2-1; a possible D gene is TRBD2 (5 bases). Input material: blood. The source is a human donor in good health. The CDR3: CASSSSGNAGEQFF. CDR3 DNA sequence: TGTGCCAGCAGCTCTTCCGGGAACGCGGGTGAGCAGTTCTTC.